These 22 T cell receptor beta chains share one sample of origin, sequenced in a study of T cells in Graves' hyperthyroidism and ophthalmopathy. TCR beta CDR3 sequences were amplified from RNA transcripts. The HTBI primer set served for first-round RT-PCR of the TCR CDR3. Using its own MiXCR run on the multiplex PCR reads, TCRdb lists one record per CDR3 protein. Of about 350,000 distinct CDR3 sequences listed, 11% to 15% are singletons. The sequenced sample was blood. Receptors originate from a woman under 40 with Graves' hyperthyroidism.

The sample holds a few counts of this clonotype. V is TRBV7-6 and J is TRBJ1-5; no clear D gene. V was cut by 3 bases and J by 7 bases, with 16 bases left in between. The CDR3 contains 15 residues. From germline, CDR1 is SGHVS and CDR2 FNYEAQ. CDR3 sequence reads: CASSLTGNREQPQHF. The CDR3 bases are TGTGCCAGCAGCTTGACGGGGAATAGAGAACAGCCCCAGCATTTT.

The V and J genes are TRBV7-9 and TRBJ1-2; no clear D. Germline V gene sequence: CDR1 SEHNR, CDR2 FQNEAQ (reference sequence). V lost 0 bases and J 4 bases, leaving 9 bases between the germline ends. CDR3 length equals 14 residues. This CDR3 reads CASSLAEGLYGYTF. CDR3 coding DNA: TGTGCCAGCAGCTTAGCGGAAGGGCTCTATGGCTACACCTTC.

The CDR3 nucleotides read TGTGCCAGCAGTTACGCTAACAGCACCGGGGAGCTGTTTTTT. Encoded protein: CASSYANSTGELFF. The chain couples TRBV6-7 to TRBJ2-2, with D hard to call. TRBV6-7 is an open reading frame whose function is uncertain. The ends were cut back, 2 bases at V and 4 bases at J, with 8 bases in the middle. This CDR3 contains 14 residues.

This clonotype was seen only a few times. J is TRBJ1-2 and V is TRBV28, with TRBD1 matching 11 bases. The CDR3 runs 14 residues. Per germline, CDR1 MDHEN and CDR2 SYDVKM. The ends lost 4 bases at V and 9 bases at J; junction bases unmatched: 7. The CDR3 DNA follows: TGTGCCAGCAGTTCCGGGACAGGGGGACCGAGCTACACCTTC. Translation: CASSSGTGGPSYTF.

This clonotype was seen repeatedly, ten times or more. The chain carries TRBV11-3 and TRBJ2-1; 11 bases line up with TRBD2. The V segment lost 1 base and the J segment 7 bases; nucleotides outside the gene matches: 3. The CDR3 consists of 15 residues. In germline, CDR1 is SGHNT, CDR2 YENEEA. The CDR3 reads CASSLVLAGVNEQFF. CDR3 coding DNA: TGTGCCAGCAGCTTAGTACTAGCGGGAGTAAATGAGCAGTTCTTC.

This clonotype appeared a few times. The chain links TRBV6-1 to TRBJ1-4, with D maybe TRBD1 (6 bases). The CDR3 runs 15 residues. CDR1 is MNHNS and CDR2 is SASEGT in the germline V gene. The ends were cut back, 5 bases at V and 3 bases at J, with 13 bases in the middle. For the CDR3, the DNA is TGTGCCAGCAGTACCCCCGGGACATCTAATGAAAAACTGTTTTTT. Translated: CASSTPGTSNEKLFF.

The table lists this clonotype with a few counts. V usage is TRBV6-2 or TRBV6-3 and J usage is TRBJ1-5; D is unresolved. V lost 7 bases and J 0 bases, leaving 7 bases between the germline ends. From germline, CDR1 is MNHEY and CDR2 SVGEGT. The CDR3 extends over 13 amino acids. CDR3 bases: TGTGCCAGCAATCCGGATAGCAATCAGCCCCAGCATTTT. Protein product: CASNPDSNQPQHF.

This clonotype was seen a few times. The chain couples TRBV20-1 to TRBJ2-5, with a weak D call TRBD2 (5 bases). CDR3 size: 13 residues. The germline gives CDR1 DFQATT, CDR2 SNEGSKA (reference sequence). Deletions cut 1 base from V and 5 bases from J, with 11 bases between. CDR3 residues: CSARVRAGETQYF. DNA for the CDR3: TGCAGTGCTAGAGTGAGGGCCGGGGAGACCCAGTACTTC.

This clonotype was observed a few times. The chain is built from TRBV7-9 and TRBJ1-1; possibly TRBD1 for D (5 bases). Germline-derived CDR1 and CDR2 are SEHNR and FQNEAQ (reference sequence). The CDR3 sequence is 15 residues long. V was pared by 4 bases and J by 0 bases, with 12 bases between. The CDR3 spells CASSSQQEVNTEAFF. The CDR3 coding sequence is TGTGCCAGCAGCTCACAACAGGAAGTGAACACTGAAGCTTTCTTT.

The chain recombines TRBV7-2 with TRBJ1-5; D is uncertain. Trimming took 6 bases from V and 6 from J, leaving 12 bases between them. Germline CDR1 and CDR2: SGHTA and FQGNSA. CDR3 length: 13 amino acids. The CDR3 sequence: CASSADRGQPQHF. CDR3 coding DNA: TGTGCCAGCAGTGCTGACCGGGGTCAGCCCCAGCATTTT.

This clonotype occurred many times. The chain couples TRBV28 to TRBJ2-1, with 9 bases aligning to TRBD2. This CDR3 has 16 residues. J gave up 7 bases and V 5 bases, and 12 bases lay outside the gene matches. Looked up from germline, CDR1 is MDHEN and CDR2 is SYDVKM. The CDR3 loop reads CASSPQGSGRKNEQFF. The CDR3 DNA reads TGTGCCAGCAGTCCCCAGGGTAGCGGGAGAAAGAATGAGCAGTTCTTC.

This clonotype was seen many times. V is TRBV27 and J is TRBJ2-7; the match to TRBD1 covers 9 bases. V was pared by 8 bases and J by 2 bases, with 7 bases of the junction left unmatched. Germline assignment: CDR1 MNHEY and CDR2 SMNVEV (reference sequence). The CDR3 covers 14 residues. CDR3 sequence reads: CASAGTGLTYEQYF. CDR3 DNA sequence: TGTGCCAGCGCTGGGACAGGGTTAACCTACGAGCAGTACTTC.

This clonotype was detected a few times. V usage is TRBV28 and J usage is TRBJ2-6, with TRBD1 as a possible D gene (6 bases). From germline, CDR1 is MDHEN and CDR2 SYDVKM. V lost 3 bases and J 1 base, leaving 13 bases between the germline ends. The CDR3 runs 17 residues. CDR3 nucleotide sequence: TGTGCCAGCAGTTTCAGGGGTCGGGGATCTGGGGCCAACGTCCTGACTTTC. Its protein product is CASSFRGRGSGANVLTF.

In its sample, this clonotype was seen many times. The chain is built from TRBV20-1 and TRBJ2-7, with D possibly being TRBD2 (5 bases). The germline gives CDR1 DFQATT, CDR2 SNEGSKA (reference sequence). This CDR3 comprises 14 residues. V was cut by 4 bases and J by 2 bases, with 15 bases left in between. CDR3 bases: TGCAGTGCTACCTTGCGGGCCTCAACCTACGAGCAGTACTTC. This translates into CSATLRASTYEQYF.

The V and J genes are TRBV25-1 and TRBJ2-5; D is perhaps TRBD1 (6 bases). The germline V gene encodes CDR1 MGHDK and CDR2 SYGVNS. The CDR3 is made up of 14 amino acids. The V end was cut by 5 bases, the J end by 3 bases, with 13 bases between. CDR3 bases: TGTGCCAGCAGTCCCAGATGGACAGAAGAGACCCAGTACTTC. Protein product: CASSPRWTEETQYF.

V gene TRBV6-5 combines with J gene TRBJ2-1; D call uncertain. The CDR3 is made up of 13 amino acids. The ends were cut back, 4 bases at V and 7 bases at J, with 11 bases in the middle. Germline loops: CDR1 MNHEY, CDR2 SVGAGI. The CDR3 here is CASSSPLGNEQFF. CDR3 DNA sequence: TGTGCCAGCAGTTCCCCTTTGGGTAATGAGCAGTTCTTC.

The V and J genes are TRBV5-4 and TRBJ2-7; D not resolved. CDR3 size: 15 residues. Trimming shortened V by 4 bases and J by 1 base, and 15 bases separated the two germline ends. CDR1 and CDR2 from the germline V gene are SGHNT and YYREEE (reference sequence). CDR3 protein: CASSPVDTASYEQYF. CDR3 sequence (DNA): TGTGCCAGCAGCCCCGTCGACACGGCTTCCTACGAGCAGTACTTC.

The chain employs TRBV28 and TRBJ2-1; D tentatively reads TRBD1 or TRBD2 (6 bases each). Trimming removed 6 bases at V and 14 bases at J, with 17 bases between. Germline lookup yields CDR1 MDHEN and CDR2 SYDVKM. This CDR3 comprises 12 residues. The CDR3 spells CASSQGRRGKFF. The CDR3 DNA reads as TGTGCCAGCAGCCAGGGACGGAGGGGGAAGTTCTTC.

This clonotype was detected ten times or more. CDR3 bases: TGTGCCAGCAGCTTATGGGAGGCAGGTTACAATGAGCAGTTCTTC. It yields the protein CASSLWEAGYNEQFF. V gene TRBV7-8 combines with J gene TRBJ2-1; D is perhaps TRBD2 (6 bases). The germline CDR1 and CDR2 sequences are SGHVS and FQNEAQ. The CDR3 consists of 15 residues. V was trimmed by 2 bases and J by 4 bases, leaving 12 bases between them.

This clonotype was seen at least ten times. The gene calls are TRBV6-1 and TRBJ2-5, with D tentatively TRBD1 (5 bases). Germline V gives CDR1 MNHNS, CDR2 SASEGT. V lost 1 base, J lost 3 bases, and 9 bases lay in between. CDR3 length equals 14 residues. The DNA of the CDR3 is TGTGCCAGCAGTGAAGTTTTCAGGGAAGAGACCCAGTACTTC. Translated: CASSEVFREETQYF.

This clonotype was seen only a few times. The chain uses TRBV9 and TRBJ1-1; maybe TRBD1 (5 bases). In germline, CDR1 is SGDLS, CDR2 YYNGEE. This CDR3 has 13 amino acids. The germline V and J ends were trimmed by 5 bases and 1 base, with 9 bases remaining between them. The CDR3 nucleotides read TGTGCCAGCAGTGGACATCCGAACACTGAAGCTTTCTTT. Its protein is CASSGHPNTEAFF.

This clonotype was seen at least ten times. The V gene is TRBV20-1, the J gene TRBJ2-3, with D uncertain. The CDR3 covers 15 residues. Trimming took off 2 bases at V and 2 bases at J, with 14 bases between the two ends. Per the germline V gene, CDR1 is DFQATT and CDR2 is SNEGSKA (reference sequence). Here the CDR3 DNA reads TGCAGTGCTAGATCGACGGAAATGTACACAGATACGCAGTATTTT. Translating it yields CSARSTEMYTDTQYF.